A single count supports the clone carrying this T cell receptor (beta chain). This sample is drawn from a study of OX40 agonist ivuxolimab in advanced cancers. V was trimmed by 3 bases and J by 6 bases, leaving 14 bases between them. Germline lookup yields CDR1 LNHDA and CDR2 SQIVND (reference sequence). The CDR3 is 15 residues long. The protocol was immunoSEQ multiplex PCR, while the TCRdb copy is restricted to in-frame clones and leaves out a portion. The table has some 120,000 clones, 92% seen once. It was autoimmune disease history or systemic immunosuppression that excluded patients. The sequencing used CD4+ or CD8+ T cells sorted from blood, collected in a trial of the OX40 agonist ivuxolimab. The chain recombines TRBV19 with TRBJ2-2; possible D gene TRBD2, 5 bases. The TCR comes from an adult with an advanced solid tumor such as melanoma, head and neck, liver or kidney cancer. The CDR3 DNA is TGTGCCAGTAGTATTGAGGCTTACGGGGCCGGGGAGCTGTTTTTT. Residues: CASSIEAYGAGELFF.